This TCR beta chain was recovered during a study of blood T cell repertoires in COVID-19. In the study overall: T cells, B-cell-depleted T cells, or PBMCs provided the cDNA or gDNA that served as material.

The CDR3 sequence is 13 residues long. Germline lookup yields CDR1 SQVTM and CDR2 ANQGSEA. V shed 6 bases and J 1 base; nucleotides not matched to a gene: 0. Some clones are missing from TCRdb's copy, which holds only in-frame ones; the method was immunoSEQ multiplex PCR. The sample has some 60,000 clones; around 81% are singletons. The J gene is TRBJ1-5, the V gene TRBV29-1, with 10 nucleotides matching TRBD1. Sequencing input: peripheral blood. The TCR originated in a woman aged 80 or over with active or convalescent COVID-19. The CDR3, as DNA: TGCAGCGTGGGACAGGGGAGCAATCAGCCCCAGCATTTT. This translates into CSVGQGSNQPQHF.